The 5 T cell receptor beta chains presented below share a single source sample, sequenced in a study of blood T cell repertoires in COVID-19. The table came from immunoSEQ multiplex PCR; TCRdb's copy has only in-frame clones and leaves some out. The table shows about 310,000 clones, with around 90% occurring only once. The sample taken for sequencing was peripheral blood. These receptors originate from a man aged 50 or older with active or convalescent COVID-19.

As for this clone: The identical CDR3 is also encoded by other nucleotide sequences in the sample. The CDR3 nucleotides are TGTGCCAGCAGTGCGACAGGGGGCTCTGGAAACACCATATATTTT. Translated: CASSATGGSGNTIYF. The chain combines TRBV28 with TRBJ1-3; 9 nucleotides line up with TRBD1. Germline V lookup: CDR1 MDHEN, CDR2 SYDVKM. V shed 5 bases and J 0 bases; nucleotides not matched to a gene: 2. This CDR3 comprises 15 residues.

The genes are TRBV6-5 and TRBJ1-4; the D is unclear. V lost 2 bases and J 0 bases, leaving 10 bases between the germline ends. Germline CDR1 and CDR2: MNHEY and SVGAGI. The CDR3 has 16 residues. The CDR3 DNA reads TGTGCCAGCAGTTACGACTTTGGGTCAACTAATGAAAAACTGTTTTTT. The encoded protein is CASSYDFGSTNEKLFF.

V gene TRBV5-3 combines with J gene TRBJ2-1; D uncertain. TRBV5-3 is an ORF; its function is uncertain. The germline V and J ends were trimmed by 1 base and 4 bases, with 6 bases remaining between them. The CDR3 sequence is 13 residues long. The CDR3 region is CARSLPPYNEQFF. CDR3 nucleotide sequence: TGTGCCAGAAGCTTGCCCCCTTACAATGAGCAGTTCTTC.

The CDR3 region has the DNA TGCGCCAGCAGCTTGACGGGAGGAGGAGAGACCCAGTACTTC. This codes for CASSLTGGGETQYF. This chain links TRBV5-1 with TRBJ2-5; 7 nucleotides align to TRBD2. Germline CDR1 and CDR2: SGHRS and YFSETQ. The CDR3 consists of 14 residues. J gave up 4 bases and V 1 base, and 4 bases lay outside the gene matches. The full variable domain, with the rest looked up from reference TRBV5-1 and TRBJ2-5, is KAGVTQTPRYLIKTRGQQVTLSCSPISGHRSVSWYQQTPGQGLQFLFEYFSETQRNKGNFPGRFSGRQFSNSRSEMNVSTLELGDSALYLCASSLTGGGETQYFGPGTRLLVL.

The rearrangement joins TRBV6-6 to TRBJ2-1; 9 bases map to TRBD2. After removal of 6 bases from V and 2 bases from J, the junction contained 5 bases not matched to a gene. The CDR3 sequence is 15 residues long. CDR1 is MNHNY and CDR2 is SVGAGI in the germline V gene (reference sequence). CDR3 sequence reads: CASRPSGGTYNEQFF. CDR3 nucleotide sequence: TGTGCCAGCAGACCCAGCGGGGGGACCTACAATGAGCAGTTCTTC.